Following are 5 T cell receptor beta chains from one sample sequenced in a study of cytomegalovirus exposure and HLA in healthy donors. A multiplex PCR was run with 60 Vbeta primers and 13 Jbeta primers. TCRdb keeps only in-frame clones here, not all; method: immunoSEQ multiplex PCR. The table lists about 82,000 clones, 60% to 80% of them singletons. The sample comprised PBMCs. Source of these receptors: a woman aged 45-65 years in good health and CMV-seropositive.

V is TRBV5-1 and J is TRBJ2-3; 12 nucleotides line up with TRBD2. The CDR3 spans 15 residues. V was pared by 4 bases and J by 2 bases, with 2 bases of the junction left unmatched. Germline V gives CDR1 SGHRS, CDR2 YFSETQ. CDR3 residues: CASSGLAGTTDTQYF. The CDR3 bases are TGCGCCAGCAGCGGACTAGCGGGAACCACAGATACGCAGTATTTT.

This rearrangement joins TRBV28 to TRBJ2-7, with 12 bases that match TRBD1. The ends lost 8 bases at V and 5 bases at J; junction bases unmatched: 4. There are 13 residues in the CDR3. Germline CDR1 reads MDHEN; CDR2 reads SYDVKM. The CDR3 here is CASSGTGGHEQYF. Written as DNA, the CDR3 is TGTGCCAGCTCCGGGACAGGGGGCCACGAGCAGTACTTC.

This sequence joins TRBV30 and TRBJ2-1; TRBD2 agrees at 14 bases. This CDR3 has 14 residues. Germline V gives CDR1 GTSNPN, CDR2 SVGIG (reference sequence). V shed 4 bases and J 6 bases; nucleotides not matched to a gene: 2. CDR3 nucleotides: TGTGCCTGGACGACTAGCGGGAGGGTCAATGAGCAGTTCTTC. This codes for CAWTTSGRVNEQFF.

The rearrangement links TRBV4-1 to TRBJ2-4; D remains unclear. This CDR3 is 15 amino acids long. V was clipped by 4 bases and J by 0 bases, with 10 bases between them. Germline V gene sequence: CDR1 MGHRA, CDR2 YSYEKL. CDR3 sequence reads: CASSRLGGAKNIQYF. The DNA of the CDR3 is TGCGCCAGCAGCCGCCTCGGCGGAGCCAAAAACATTCAGTACTTC.

This rearrangement joins TRBV27 to TRBJ2-5, with 7 bases fitting TRBD1. The J segment lost 1 base and the V segment lost 8 bases, leaving 10 bases of the junction unmatched. Germline-derived CDR1 and CDR2 are MNHEY and SMNVEV (reference sequence). The CDR3 is 15 amino acids. The CDR3 sequence: CASHQGGSLQETQYF. DNA of the CDR3: TGTGCCAGCCATCAAGGGGGCAGCCTCCAAGAGACCCAGTACTTC.